This is a list of T cell receptor delta chains from one sample in a study of gamma-delta chains in newborns, infants, children. TCRdb redid clone calling on the reads using CATT. The sample has fewer than 13,000 delta-chain clones; roughly 9.5% are singletons. Source material: blood. Every receptor here comes from a child who was a newborn, infant or young child, either healthy, febrile or measles-vaccinated (not recorded which). The CDR3 runs from the conserved cysteine through the conserved F or W. D genes are given only for firm matches. Clone size is not always given. Where it is, it says once, few, many or a class for expanded clones.

clone size,J gene,V gene,D gene,CDR3 DNA,CDR3 protein
few,TRDJ1,TRDV1,TRDD3,TGTGCTCTTGGGGAACTTACTTTGGGGGATACTCAGCCCCACGATAAACTCATCTTT,CALGELTLGDTQPHDKLIF
few,TRDJ1,TRDV2,NA,TGTGCCTGTGACACCGTACTGAGGGGTTACACCGATAAACTCATCTTT,CACDTVLRGYTDKLIF
NA,TRDJ3,TRDV2,NA,TGTGCCTGTGACACCGTCGGTTCCTGGGACACCCGACAGATGTTTTTC,CACDTVGSWDTRQMFF
few,TRDJ3,TRAV29/DV5,TRDD3,TGTGCAGCAAGCGAAACTGGGGATAGTGGCCCCTCCTGGGACACCCGACAGATGTTTTTC,CAASETGDSGPSWDTRQMFF
few,TRDJ2,TRDV2,TRDD3,TGTGCCTGTGACTCACTACGAGCAGGGGATACCCCTACTTTGACAGCACAACTCTTCTTT,CACDSLRAGDTPTLTAQLFF
few,TRDJ1,TRDV2,TRDD3,TGTGCCTGTGACCCTTTGGCACTAGGCTGGGGGATAGGGACCGATAAACTCATCTTT,CACDPLALGWGIGTDKLIF
few,TRDJ3,TRDV2,NA,TGTGCCTGTGACGCCCTACGGAGCTCCTGGGACACCCGACAGATGTTTTTC,CACDALRSSWDTRQMFF
few,TRDJ1,TRDV3,TRDD3,TGTGCACGTAGGGTGGGAATGCCGGGGATACGGGATAAACTCATCTTT,CARRVGMPGIRDKLIF
few,TRDJ1,TRDV3,NA,TGTGCCTTTAAGCATCCTGCGAATACCATACTCAATCTTTACACCGATAAACTCATCTTT,CAFKHPANTILNLYTDKLIF
few,TRDJ3,TRDV2,NA,TGTGCCTGTGACACCGGGGGAGCAAACTCCTGGGACACCCGACAGATGTTTTTC,CACDTGGANSWDTRQMFF
NA,TRDJ1,TRDV1,NA,TGTGCTCTTGGGAAAGACGCATTCCCAGATAGCACCGATAAACTCATCTTT,CALGKDAFPDSTDKLIF
medium-sized,TRDJ2,TRDV2,NA,TGTGCCTGTGACACCGTGGCGGGATTGACAGCACAACTCTTCTTT,CACDTVAGLTAQLFF
few,TRDJ1,TRDV2,TRDD3,TGTGCCTGTGACATCCTACAACCCGTACTGGGGGACCGCCAGATCACCGATAAACTCATCTTT,CACDILQPVLGDRQITDKLIF
medium-sized,TRDJ1,TRDV2,TRDD2,TGTGCCTGTGACCCACTTTCCTACGTACGGGACACCGATAAACTCATCTTT,CACDPLSYVRDTDKLIF
few,TRDJ1,TRDV2,NA,TGTGCCTGTGACACGATCCTCAGACGTTGGGAGACGTACACCGATAAACTCATCTTT,CACDTILRRWETYTDKLIF
few,TRDJ1,TRDV1,TRDD3,TGTGCTCTTGGGGCCCCGGCACTACTGGGGGCCGTTCAGCGCACCGATAAACTCATCTTT,CALGAPALLGAVQRTDKLIF
few,TRDJ3,TRDV2,NA,TGTGCCTGTGACACCGTGCGAAGCTCCTGGGACACCCGACAGATGTTTTTC,CACDTVRSSWDTRQMFF
few,TRDJ1,TRDV1,NA,TGTGCTCTTGGGGAACTTCGCGCTACCATGCTACCGACCCACACCGATAAACTCATCTTT,CALGELRATMLPTHTDKLIF
NA,TRDJ3,TRDV2,TRDD3,TGTGCCTGTGACACTGGGGGATACGGGACCTGGGACACCCGACAGATGTTTTTC,CACDTGGYGTWDTRQMFF
few,TRDJ1,TRDV2,NA,TGTGCCTGTGACACCATAACAAGCACCCTCACCGATAAACTCATCTTT,CACDTITSTLTDKLIF
few,TRDJ1,TRDV2,TRDD3,TGTGCCTGTGACATACTGGGGGATCTCACCGATAAACTCATCTTT,CACDILGDLTDKLIF
few,TRDJ1,TRDV1,NA,TGTGCTCTTGGGGAAAAACCCCTCCTCCCTACTGGGTACACCGATAAACTCATCTTT,CALGEKPLLPTGYTDKLIF
NA,TRDJ3,TRDV2,TRDD3,TGTGCCTGTGATTCCTTACTGGGGGGTACGCGAGGGAGCTCCTGGGACACCCGACAGATGTTTTTC,CACDSLLGGTRGSSWDTRQMFF
few,TRDJ1,TRDV2,NA,TGTGCCTGTGTTTACGTCGGTGGCCCTCACACCGATAGACTCATCTTT,CACVYVGGPHTDRLIF
medium-sized,TRDJ1,TRDV2,TRDD3,TGTGCCTGTGACACCGTCGGTTGGGGGACCGAGGGGATTAACACCGATAAACTCATCTTT,CACDTVGWGTEGINTDKLIF
few,TRDJ3,TRDV2,TRDD3,TGTGCCTGTGACACCGTACTGGGGGATACGCGCTGGGACACCCGACAGATGTTTTTC,CACDTVLGDTRWDTRQMFF
NA,TRDJ1,TRDV1,TRDD2,TGTGCTCTTGGGGAACATAGCTTCCTACGTTTTTTGGGGATGGCCGATAAACTCATCTTT,CALGEHSFLRFLGMADKLIF
few,TRDJ3,TRDV2,TRDD3,TGTGCCTGTGACACCGGGGGATACGGGACCTGGGACACCCGACAGATGTTTTTC,CACDTGGYGTWDTRQMFF
few,TRDJ3,TRDV2,TRDD3,TGTGCCTGTGACACGGGGGATATTTTTTCCTGGGACACCCGACAGATGTTTTTC,CACDTGDIFSWDTRQMFF
NA,TRDJ3,TRDV2,NA,TGTGCCTGTGACACCTGGGGGTCTCAAAGCTCCTGGGACACCCGACAGATGTTTTTC,CACDTWGSQSSWDTRQMFF
few,TRDJ1,TRDV2,TRDD3,TGTGCCTGTGACCGACTGGGGGACCCCGATAAACTCATCTTT,CACDRLGDPDKLIF
few,TRDJ1,TRDV2,NA,TGTGCCTGTGACACGTTAGGGGGCCTGTTGTACACCGATAAACTCATCTTT,CACDTLGGLLYTDKLIF